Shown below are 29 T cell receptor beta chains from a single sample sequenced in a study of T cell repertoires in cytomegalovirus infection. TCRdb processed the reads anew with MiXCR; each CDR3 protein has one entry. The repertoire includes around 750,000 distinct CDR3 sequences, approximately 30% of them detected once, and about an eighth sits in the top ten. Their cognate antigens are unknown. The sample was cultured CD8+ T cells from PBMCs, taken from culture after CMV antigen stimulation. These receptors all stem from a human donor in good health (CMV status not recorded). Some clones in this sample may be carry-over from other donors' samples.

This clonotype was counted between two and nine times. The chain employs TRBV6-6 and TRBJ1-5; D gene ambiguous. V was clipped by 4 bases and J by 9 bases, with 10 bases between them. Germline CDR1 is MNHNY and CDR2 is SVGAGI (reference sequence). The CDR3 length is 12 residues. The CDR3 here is CASSSDPLPQHF. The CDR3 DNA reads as TGTGCCAGCAGTTCAGACCCTCTGCCCCAGCATTTT.

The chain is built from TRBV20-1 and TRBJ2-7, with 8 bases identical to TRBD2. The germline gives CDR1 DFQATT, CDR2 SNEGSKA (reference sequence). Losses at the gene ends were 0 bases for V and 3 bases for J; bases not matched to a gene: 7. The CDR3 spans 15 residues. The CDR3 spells CSARDQRGTDYEQYF. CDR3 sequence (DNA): TGCAGTGCTAGAGACCAGCGGGGGACCGACTACGAGCAGTACTTC.

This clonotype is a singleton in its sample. In DNA form, the CDR3 reads TGCGCCAGCAGCCAAGATAGGTTGTTGGATCACCTCCACTTT. Translation gives CASSQDRLLDHLHF. V usage is TRBV4-1 and J usage is TRBJ1-6; D ambiguous. The length of the CDR3 is 14 residues. Germline assignment: CDR1 MGHRA and CDR2 YSYEKL. V was pared by 0 bases and J by 15 bases, with 15 bases between.

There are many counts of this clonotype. In DNA form, the CDR3 reads TGTGCCAGCAGTTACTCGCGGGGGAGGAGGCATGGCTACACCTTC. Protein: CASSYSRGRRHGYTF. V gene TRBV6-5 combines with J gene TRBJ1-2; TRBD1 might be the D (5 bases). The CDR3 has 15 amino acids. The germline V gene has CDR1 MNHEY and CDR2 SVGAGI. Trimming took 0 bases from V and 6 from J, leaving 14 bases between them.

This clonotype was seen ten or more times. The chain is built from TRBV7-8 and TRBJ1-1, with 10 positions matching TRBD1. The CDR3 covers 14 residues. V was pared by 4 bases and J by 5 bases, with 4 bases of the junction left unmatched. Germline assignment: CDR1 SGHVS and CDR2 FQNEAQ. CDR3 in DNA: TGTGCCAGCAGCTCGACAGGGGGCTTTACTGAAGCTTTCTTT. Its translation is CASSSTGGFTEAFF.

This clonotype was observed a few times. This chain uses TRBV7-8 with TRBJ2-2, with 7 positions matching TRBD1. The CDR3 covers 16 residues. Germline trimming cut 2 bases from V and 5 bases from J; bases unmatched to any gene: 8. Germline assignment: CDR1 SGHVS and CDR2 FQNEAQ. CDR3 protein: CASSLLDRVVTGELFF. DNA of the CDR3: TGTGCCAGCAGCTTACTCGACAGGGTGGTGACCGGGGAGCTGTTTTTT. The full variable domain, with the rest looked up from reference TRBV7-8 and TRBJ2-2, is GAGVSQSPRYKVAKRGQDVALRCDPISGHVSLFWYQQALGQGPEFLTYFQNEAQLDKSGLPSDRFFAERPEGSVSTLKIQRTQQEDSAVYLCASSLLDRVVTGELFFGEGSRLTVL.

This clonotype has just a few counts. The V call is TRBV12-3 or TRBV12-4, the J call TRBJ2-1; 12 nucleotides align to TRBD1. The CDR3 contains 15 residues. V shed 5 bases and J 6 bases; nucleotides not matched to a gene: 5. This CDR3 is CASSPPGQGANEQFF. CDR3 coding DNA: TGTGCCAGCAGTCCTCCGGGACAGGGGGCCAATGAGCAGTTCTTC.

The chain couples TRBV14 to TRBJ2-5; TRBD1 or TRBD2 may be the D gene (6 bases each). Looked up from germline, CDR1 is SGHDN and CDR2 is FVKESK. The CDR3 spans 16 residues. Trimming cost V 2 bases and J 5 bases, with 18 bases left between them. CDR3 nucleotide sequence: TGTGCCAGCAGCCAAATCTGGGGGGCGCTCCTTGAGACCCAGTACTTC. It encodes CASSQIWGALLETQYF.

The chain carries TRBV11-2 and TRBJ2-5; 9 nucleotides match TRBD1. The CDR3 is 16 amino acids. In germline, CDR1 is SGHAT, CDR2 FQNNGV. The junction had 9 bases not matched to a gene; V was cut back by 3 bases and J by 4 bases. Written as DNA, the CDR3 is TGTGCCAGCAGCTTTCCGGGACAGGGTGAACGAGAGACCCAGTACTTC. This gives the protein CASSFPGQGERETQYF.

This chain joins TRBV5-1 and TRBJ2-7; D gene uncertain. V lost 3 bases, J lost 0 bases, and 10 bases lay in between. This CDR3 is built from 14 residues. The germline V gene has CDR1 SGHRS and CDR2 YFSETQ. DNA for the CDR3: TGCGCCAGCAGCTCTACGGCTACCTCCTACGAGCAGTACGTC. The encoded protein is CASSSTATSYEQYV.

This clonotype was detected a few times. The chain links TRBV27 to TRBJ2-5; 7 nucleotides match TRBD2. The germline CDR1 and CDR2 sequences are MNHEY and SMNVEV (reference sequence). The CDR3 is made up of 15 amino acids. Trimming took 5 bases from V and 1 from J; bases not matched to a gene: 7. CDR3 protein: CASSPRDYAQETQYF. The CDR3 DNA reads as TGTGCCAGCAGTCCCCGGGACTACGCCCAAGAGACCCAGTACTTC.

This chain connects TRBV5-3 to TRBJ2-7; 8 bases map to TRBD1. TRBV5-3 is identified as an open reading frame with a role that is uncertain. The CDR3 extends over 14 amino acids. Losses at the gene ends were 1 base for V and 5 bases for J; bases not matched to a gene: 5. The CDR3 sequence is CARSLPTDRDEQYF. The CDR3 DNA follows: TGTGCCAGAAGCTTGCCGACGGACAGGGACGAGCAGTACTTC.

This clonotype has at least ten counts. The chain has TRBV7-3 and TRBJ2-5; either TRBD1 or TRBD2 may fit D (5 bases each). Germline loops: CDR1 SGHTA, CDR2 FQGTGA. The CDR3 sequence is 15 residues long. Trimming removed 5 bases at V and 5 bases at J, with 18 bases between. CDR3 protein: CASSVGLRERETQYF. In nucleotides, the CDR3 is TGTGCCAGCAGCGTGGGGCTCCGGGAAAGGGAGACCCAGTACTTC.

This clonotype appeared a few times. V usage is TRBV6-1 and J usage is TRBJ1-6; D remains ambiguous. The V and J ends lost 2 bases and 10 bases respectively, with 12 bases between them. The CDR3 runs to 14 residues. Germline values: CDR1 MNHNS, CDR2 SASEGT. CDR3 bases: TGTGCCAGCAGTGAATTCTGGGTAGGGTCACCCCTCCACTTT. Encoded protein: CASSEFWVGSPLHF.

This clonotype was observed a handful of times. For the CDR3, the DNA is TGTGCCAGTAGTGATTTTGGGGCGGGAGGACAGCCCCAGCATTTT. Translating it yields CASSDFGAGGQPQHF. The rearrangement joins TRBV19 to TRBJ1-5, with a possible D match to TRBD1 (5 bases). The CDR3 contains 15 residues. The V end was cut by 5 bases, the J end by 7 bases, with 18 bases between. CDR1 LNHDA and CDR2 SQIVND come from the germline V gene (reference sequence).

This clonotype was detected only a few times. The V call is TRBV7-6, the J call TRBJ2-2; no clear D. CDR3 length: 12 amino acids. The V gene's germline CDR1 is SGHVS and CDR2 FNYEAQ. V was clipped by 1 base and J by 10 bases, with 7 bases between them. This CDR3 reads CASSLELEELFF. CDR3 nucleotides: TGTGCCAGCAGCTTAGAGCTGGAGGAGCTGTTTTTT. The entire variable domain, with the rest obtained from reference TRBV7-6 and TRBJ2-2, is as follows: GAGVSQSPRYKVTKRGQDVALRCDPISGHVSLYWYRQALGQGPEFLTYFNYEAQQDKSGLPNDRFSAERPEGSISTLTIQRTEQRDSAMYRCASSLELEELFFGEGSRLTVL.

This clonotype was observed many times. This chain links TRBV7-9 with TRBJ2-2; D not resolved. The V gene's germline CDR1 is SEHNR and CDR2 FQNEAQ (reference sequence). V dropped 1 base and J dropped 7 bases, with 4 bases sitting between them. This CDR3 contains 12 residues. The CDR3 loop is CASSLEGGELFF. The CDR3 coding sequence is TGTGCCAGCAGCTTAGAGGGCGGGGAGCTGTTTTTT.

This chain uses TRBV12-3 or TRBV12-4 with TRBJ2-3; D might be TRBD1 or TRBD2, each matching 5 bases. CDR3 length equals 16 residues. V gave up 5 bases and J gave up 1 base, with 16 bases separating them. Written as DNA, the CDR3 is TGTGCCAGCAGTCCCGGGACCCTCGGTGGCACAGATACGCAGTATTTT. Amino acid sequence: CASSPGTLGGTDTQYF.

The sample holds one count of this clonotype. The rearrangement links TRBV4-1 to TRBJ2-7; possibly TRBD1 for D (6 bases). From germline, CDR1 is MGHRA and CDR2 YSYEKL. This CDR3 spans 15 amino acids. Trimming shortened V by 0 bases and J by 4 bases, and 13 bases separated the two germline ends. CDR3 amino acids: CASSQERPGEYEQYF. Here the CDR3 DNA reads TGCGCCAGCAGCCAAGAAAGGCCAGGGGAATACGAGCAGTACTTC.

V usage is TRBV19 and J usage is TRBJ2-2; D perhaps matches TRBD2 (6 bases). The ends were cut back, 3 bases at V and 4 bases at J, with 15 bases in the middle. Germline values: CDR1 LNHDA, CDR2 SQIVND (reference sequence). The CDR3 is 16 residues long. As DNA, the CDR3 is TGTGCCAGTAGTATCCGGGAGCAGGCGGTCACCGGGGAGCTGTTTTTT. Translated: CASSIREQAVTGELFF.

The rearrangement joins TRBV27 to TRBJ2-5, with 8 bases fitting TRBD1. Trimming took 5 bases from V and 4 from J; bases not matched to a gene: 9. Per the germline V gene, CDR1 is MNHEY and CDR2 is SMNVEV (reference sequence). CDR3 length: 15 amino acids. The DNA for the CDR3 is TGTGCCAGCAGTCGCCGGGACAGGCTGGGAGAGACCCAGTACTTC. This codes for CASSRRDRLGETQYF.

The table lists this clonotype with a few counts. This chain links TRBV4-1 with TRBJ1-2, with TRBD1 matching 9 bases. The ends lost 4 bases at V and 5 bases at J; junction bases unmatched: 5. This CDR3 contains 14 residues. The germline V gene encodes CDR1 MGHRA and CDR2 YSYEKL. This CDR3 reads CASSLLGTGYGYTF. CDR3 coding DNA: TGCGCCAGCAGCCTCCTCGGGACAGGGTATGGCTACACCTTC.

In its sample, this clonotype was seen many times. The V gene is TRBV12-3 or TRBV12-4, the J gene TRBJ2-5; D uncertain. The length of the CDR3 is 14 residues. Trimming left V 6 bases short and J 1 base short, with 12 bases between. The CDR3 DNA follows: TGTGCCAGCAGCAACGCCGGATTCCAAGAGACCCAGTACTTC. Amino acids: CASSNAGFQETQYF.

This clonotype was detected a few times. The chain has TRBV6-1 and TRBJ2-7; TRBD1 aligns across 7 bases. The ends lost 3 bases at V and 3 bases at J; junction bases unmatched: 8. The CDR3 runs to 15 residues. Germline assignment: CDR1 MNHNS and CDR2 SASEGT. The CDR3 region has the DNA TGTGCCAGCAGTGAGTACAGGGGAACGGACTACGAGCAGTACGTC. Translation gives CASSEYRGTDYEQYV.

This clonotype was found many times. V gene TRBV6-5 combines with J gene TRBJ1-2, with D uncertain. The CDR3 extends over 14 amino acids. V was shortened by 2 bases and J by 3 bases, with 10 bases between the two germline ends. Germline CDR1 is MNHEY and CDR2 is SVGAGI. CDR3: CASSYGGRDYGYTF. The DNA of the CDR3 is TGTGCCAGCAGTTACGGCGGACGGGACTATGGCTACACCTTC.

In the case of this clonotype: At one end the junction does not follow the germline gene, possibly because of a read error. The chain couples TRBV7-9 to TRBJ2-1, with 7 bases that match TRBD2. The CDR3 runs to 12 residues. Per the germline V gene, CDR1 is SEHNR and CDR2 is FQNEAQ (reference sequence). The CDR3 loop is CASSRSSGDTVF. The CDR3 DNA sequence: TGTGCCAGCAGCCGGTCAAGCGGGGATACGGTCTTC. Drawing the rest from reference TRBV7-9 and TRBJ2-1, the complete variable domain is DTGVSQNPRHKITKRGQNVTFRCDPISEHNRLYWYRQTLGQGPEFLTYFQNEAQLEKSRLLSDRFSAERPKGSFSTLEIQRTEQGDSAMYLCASSRSSGDTVFGPGTRLTVL.

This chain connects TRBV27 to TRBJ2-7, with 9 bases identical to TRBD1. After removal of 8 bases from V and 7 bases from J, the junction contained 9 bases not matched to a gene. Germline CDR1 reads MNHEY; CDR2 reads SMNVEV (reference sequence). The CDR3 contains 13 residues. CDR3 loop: CASATGGIGEQYV. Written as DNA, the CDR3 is TGTGCCAGCGCGACAGGGGGGATAGGGGAGCAGTACGTC.

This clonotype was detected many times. The DNA of the CDR3 is TGTGCCAGCAGTTTAAGTTCGACGAACACTGAAGCTTTCTTT. Amino acids: CASSLSSTNTEAFF. This chain uses TRBV6-2 or TRBV6-3 with TRBJ1-1; D is unclear. The CDR3 is made up of 14 amino acids. In germline, CDR1 is MNHEY, CDR2 SVGEGT. The V end lost 4 bases, the J end lost 1 base, and 10 bases lay between the germline ends.

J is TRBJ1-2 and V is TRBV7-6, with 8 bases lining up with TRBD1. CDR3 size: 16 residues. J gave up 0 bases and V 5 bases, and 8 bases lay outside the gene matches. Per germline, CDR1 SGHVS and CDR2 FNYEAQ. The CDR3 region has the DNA TGTGCCAGCAGCCCCCTGGACAGGGCAGCTAACTATGGCTACACCTTC. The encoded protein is CASSPLDRAANYGYTF.